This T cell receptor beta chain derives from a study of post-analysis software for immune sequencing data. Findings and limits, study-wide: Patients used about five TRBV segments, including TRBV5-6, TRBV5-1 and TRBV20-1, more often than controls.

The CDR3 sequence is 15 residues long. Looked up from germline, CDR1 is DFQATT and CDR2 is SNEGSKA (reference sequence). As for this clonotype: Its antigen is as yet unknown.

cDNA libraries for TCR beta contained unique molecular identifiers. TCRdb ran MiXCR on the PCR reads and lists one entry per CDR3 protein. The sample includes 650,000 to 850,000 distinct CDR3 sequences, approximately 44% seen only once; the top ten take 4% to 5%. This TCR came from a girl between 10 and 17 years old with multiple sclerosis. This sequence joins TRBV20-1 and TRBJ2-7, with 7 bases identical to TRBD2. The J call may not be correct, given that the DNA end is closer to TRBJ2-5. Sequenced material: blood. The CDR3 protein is CSARDLRLAPETQYF. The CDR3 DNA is TGCAGTGCTAGAGATCTCCGACTAGCCCCAGAGACCCAGTACTTC.